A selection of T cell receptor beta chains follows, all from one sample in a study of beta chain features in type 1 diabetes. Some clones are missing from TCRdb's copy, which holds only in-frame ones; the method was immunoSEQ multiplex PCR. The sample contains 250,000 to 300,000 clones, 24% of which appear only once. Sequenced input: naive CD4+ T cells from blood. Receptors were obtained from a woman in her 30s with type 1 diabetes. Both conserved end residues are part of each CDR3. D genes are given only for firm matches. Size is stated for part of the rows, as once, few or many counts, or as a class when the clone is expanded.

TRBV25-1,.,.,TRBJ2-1,TGTGCCAGCAGTTCTCTGCGGGGCAGCTCCTACAATGAGCAGTTCTTC,CASSSLRGSSYNEQFF
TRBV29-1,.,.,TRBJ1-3,TGCAGCGTTAGCGGCTCTGGAAACACCATATATTTT,CSVSGSGNTIYF
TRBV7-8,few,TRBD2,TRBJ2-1,TGTGCCAGCAGCTTAGCGTCCCCGTGGGCGGGAGGGCACCACAATGAGCAGTTCTTC,CASSLASPWAGGHHNEQFF
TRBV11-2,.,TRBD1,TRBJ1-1,TGTGCCAGCAGCCTACAGGGGGTCCTCACTGAAGCTTTCTTT,CASSLQGVLTEAFF
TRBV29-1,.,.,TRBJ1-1,TGCAGCGTTGACCGGGGGTCCACTGAAGCTTTCTTT,CSVDRGSTEAFF
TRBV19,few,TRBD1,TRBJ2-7,TGTGCCAGTAAGAAGCGTACAGGGACAGTCTACGAGCAGTACTTC,CASKKRTGTVYEQYF
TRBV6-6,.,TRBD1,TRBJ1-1,TGTGCCAGCAGTCACCGGGACAGGGATGGTACTGAAGCTTTCTTT,CASSHRDRDGTEAFF
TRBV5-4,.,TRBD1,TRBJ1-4,TGTGCCAGCAGCCCACAGGGGGCCGATGGGAAACTGTTTTTT,CASSPQGADGKLFF
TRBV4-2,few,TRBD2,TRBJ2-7,TGTGCCAGCAGCCAGGACAACCCAGCGGGAGGGCCTGGTGAGCAGTACTTC,CASSQDNPAGGPGEQYF
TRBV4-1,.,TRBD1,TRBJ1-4,TGCGCCAGCAGCCCATGGACAGGGGCAAAACTGTTTTTT,CASSPWTGAKLFF
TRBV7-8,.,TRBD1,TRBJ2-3,TGTGCCAGCAGCCTCAAGACAGGGGGCGCAACAGATACGCAGTATTTT,CASSLKTGGATDTQYF
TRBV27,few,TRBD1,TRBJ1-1,TGTGCCAGCAGTCCTACCTGGACAGGGGGAGAAGCTTTCTTT,CASSPTWTGGEAFF
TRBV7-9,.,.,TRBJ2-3,TGTGCCAGCAGCTTATCCACTAGCACAGATACGCAGTATTTT,CASSLSTSTDTQYF
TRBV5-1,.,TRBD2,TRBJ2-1,TGCGCCAGCAGCTCACGACTAGCGGGAGGTGGTGAGCAGTTCTTC,CASSSRLAGGGEQFF
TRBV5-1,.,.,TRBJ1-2,TGCGCCAGCAGCTTGGCCGTGGCGGGGTACTATGGCTACACCTTC,CASSLAVAGYYGYTF
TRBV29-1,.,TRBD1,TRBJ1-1,TGCAGCGTTGGCCATGACAGGGATACTGAAGCTTTCTTT,CSVGHDRDTEAFF
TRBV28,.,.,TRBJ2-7,TGTGCCAGCAGGCCCGACAGCTACGAGCAGTACTTC,CASRPDSYEQYF
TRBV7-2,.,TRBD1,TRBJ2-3,TGTGCCAGCAGCGACAGGGGGCCAGATACGCAGTATTTT,CASSDRGPDTQYF
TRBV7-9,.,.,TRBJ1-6,TGTGCCATCACGTCCAACAGGGAGAATTCACCCCTCCACTTT,CAITSNRENSPLHF
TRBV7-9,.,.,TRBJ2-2,TGTGCCAGCACCCTTAGGGGGTACACCGGGGAGCTGTTTTTT,CASTLRGYTGELFF
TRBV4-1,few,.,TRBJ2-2,TGCGCCAGCAGCCAAGGGTTAGCGGAGAACACCGGGGAGCTGTTTTTT,CASSQGLAENTGELFF
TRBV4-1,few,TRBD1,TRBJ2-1,TGCGCCAGCAGCCAGCCCGGGACAGACCTCTCCCGACAGTTCTTC,CASSQPGTDLSRQFF
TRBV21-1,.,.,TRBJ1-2,TGTGCCAGCCCAGAGGTTTTCCATAACTATGGCTACACCTTC,CASPEVFHNYGYTF
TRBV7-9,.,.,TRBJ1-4,TGTGCCAGCAGCGACCAGGACAGCGAGGAAAAACTGTTTTTT,CASSDQDSEEKLFF
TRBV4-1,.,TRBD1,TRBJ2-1,TGCGCCAGCAGCCAAAGGGACAGGGGCAAGCAGTTCTTC,CASSQRDRGKQFF
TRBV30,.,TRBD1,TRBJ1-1,TGTGCCTGGGGCCGGGACAGGGGTCCGCGAGCTTTCTTT,CAWGRDRGPRAFF
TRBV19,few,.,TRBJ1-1,TGTGCCAGTATTCTTATGAACACTGAAGCTTTCTTT,CASILMNTEAFF
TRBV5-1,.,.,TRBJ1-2,TGCGCCAGCAGCTTGGTTTTCCCGACAGACGATGGCTACACCTTC,CASSLVFPTDDGYTF
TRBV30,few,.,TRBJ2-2,TGTGCCGGGGTGGAGGGAGCGAGCACCGGGGAGCTGTTTTTT,CAGVEGASTGELFF
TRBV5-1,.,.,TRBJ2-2,TGCGCCAGCAAAACGGGATGGGAGCTGTTTTTT,CASKTGWELFF
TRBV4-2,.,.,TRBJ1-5,TGTGCCAGCAGCCAAGCGGGGGGGACGAGCAATCAGCCCCAGCATTTT,CASSQAGGTSNQPQHF
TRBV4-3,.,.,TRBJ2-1,TGCGCCAGCAGCCAAGAGGGGGGGCGAGACAATGAGCAGTTCTTC,CASSQEGGRDNEQFF
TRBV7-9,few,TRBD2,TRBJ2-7,TGTGCCAGTTCGACCCCGGGAGGGCCCTCCTACGAGCAGTACTTC,CASSTPGGPSYEQYF
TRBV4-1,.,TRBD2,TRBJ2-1,TGCGCCAGCAGCCCTGCCCGAGGCGGGAGTAGCTACAATGAGCAGTTCTTC,CASSPARGGSSYNEQFF
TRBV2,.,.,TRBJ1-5,TGTGCCAGCCTATTCCATGGTCCAGGGAACAATCAGCCCCAGCATTTT,CASLFHGPGNNQPQHF
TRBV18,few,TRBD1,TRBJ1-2,TGTGCCAGCTCACCTCCGGGACAGGGCCAACACGGCGGCTACACCTTC,CASSPPGQGQHGGYTF
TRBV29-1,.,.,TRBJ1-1,TGCAGCGTTGGGGGGGGACGGGACACTGAAGCTTTCTTT,CSVGGGRDTEAFF
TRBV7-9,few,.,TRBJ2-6,TGTGCCAGCAGCCTCGGGTCCACCTCTGGGGCCAACGTCCTGACTTTC,CASSLGSTSGANVLTF
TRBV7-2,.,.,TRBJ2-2,TGTGCCAGCAGCTTAAACAGGGACACCGGGGAGCTGTTTTTT,CASSLNRDTGELFF
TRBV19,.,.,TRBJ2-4,TGTGCCAGTAGCAACAGGAGTAGCATTCAGTACTTC,CASSNRSSIQYF
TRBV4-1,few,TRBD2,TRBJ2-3,TGCGCCAGCAGCCAAGGACTAGCGGGGCTCACAGATACGCAGTATTTT,CASSQGLAGLTDTQYF
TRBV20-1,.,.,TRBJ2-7,TGCAGTGCTAGACAGGGGTACGAGCAGTACTTC,CSARQGYEQYF
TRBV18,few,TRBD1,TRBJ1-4,TGTGCCAGCTCACCCTCTATAGGACAGGAAACTAATGAAAAACTGTTTTTT,CASSPSIGQETNEKLFF
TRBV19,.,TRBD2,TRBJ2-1,TGTGCCAGTAGTATAGGGCGGGAGGGGATCGGTGAGCAGTTCTTC,CASSIGREGIGEQFF
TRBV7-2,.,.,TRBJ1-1,TGTGCCAGCAGCCGCTTTACGGACACTGAAGCTTTCTTT,CASSRFTDTEAFF
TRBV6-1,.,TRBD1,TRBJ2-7,TGTGCCAGCAGTGCAGCCCGGGACAGGCCAAAGTACGAGCAGTACTTC,CASSAARDRPKYEQYF
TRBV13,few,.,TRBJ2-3,TGTGCCAGCAGCTTAGAAAATCTCTCCACAGATACGCAGTATTTT,CASSLENLSTDTQYF
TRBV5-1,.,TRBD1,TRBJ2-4,TGCGCCAGCAGCTCCGGACAGGGGATTCAGTACTTC,CASSSGQGIQYF
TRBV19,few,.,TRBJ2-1,TGTGCCAGTAGTATAGGCCGGATCGGGAATGAGCAGTTCTTC,CASSIGRIGNEQFF
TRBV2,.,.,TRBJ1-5,TGTGCCAGCAGTGAAGCCGGCAGGGCCCAGCCCCAGCATTTT,CASSEAGRAQPQHF
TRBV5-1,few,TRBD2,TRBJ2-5,TGCGCCAGCAGCCCCCCGGGACTAGCGGGAGGCCAAGAGACCCAGTACTTC,CASSPPGLAGGQETQYF
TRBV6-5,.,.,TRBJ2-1,TGTGCCAGCAGCGAACACGACAATGAGCAGTTCTTC,CASSEHDNEQFF
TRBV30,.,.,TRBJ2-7,TGTGCCTGGGGGGGGTCCTACGAGCAGTACTTC,CAWGGSYEQYF
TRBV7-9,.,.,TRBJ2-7,TGTGCCAGCAGCTTAAGTGCGGAAGGGGCCCGCTTC,CASSLSAEGARF
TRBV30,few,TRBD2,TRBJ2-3,TGTGCCTGGAGTGTACTAGCGGGAGGGCAAGATACGCAGTATTTT,CAWSVLAGGQDTQYF